These 28 T cell receptor beta chains share one sample of origin, sequenced in a study of CD8 T cells in Susac syndrome. RNA amounts of about 0.45 to 1 ug underwent reverse transcription with random hexamers. TCRdb analysed the immunoSEQ multiplex PCR reads with MiXCR anew, one entry per CDR3 protein. Here the sample spans 160,000 or so distinct CDR3 sequences, just over 90% being singletons. The sequencing input was CD4+ T cells from PBMCs. All receptors derive from a human donor in good health.

This chain links TRBV12-3 or TRBV12-4 with TRBJ2-2; D remains unclear. CDR3 length equals 12 residues. Deletions cut 6 bases from V and 7 bases from J, with 9 bases between. CDR3 in DNA: TGTGCCAGCAGCTCCCGGTTCGGGGAGCTGTTTTTT. Amino acid sequence: CASSSRFGELFF.

J is TRBJ1-3 and V is TRBV29-1, with unresolved D. The CDR3 is 12 residues long. From germline, CDR1 is SQVTM and CDR2 ANQGSEA. Trimming left V 6 bases short and J 0 bases short, with 6 bases between. CDR3 protein: CSVASSGNTIYF. DNA of the CDR3: TGCAGCGTAGCAAGCTCTGGAAACACCATATATTTT.

The chain has TRBV29-1 and TRBJ2-5, with a possible D match to TRBD2 (5 bases). The V gene's germline CDR1 is SQVTM and CDR2 ANQGSEA. V shed 7 bases and J shed 5 bases, with 14 bases lying between them. The CDR3 contains 12 residues. Here the CDR3 reads CSGMEREETQYF. CDR3 DNA sequence: TGCAGCGGGATGGAGAGGGAGGAGACCCAGTACTTC.

V and J are TRBV20-1 and TRBJ1-1; no reliable D call. The germline gives CDR1 DFQATT, CDR2 SNEGSKA (reference sequence). Trimming took off 3 bases at V and 1 base at J, with 12 bases between the two ends. The CDR3 is 14 amino acids. The CDR3 is CSARRYSGNTEAFF. The CDR3 region has the DNA TGCAGTGCTAGGAGGTACAGCGGGAACACTGAAGCTTTCTTT.

The V call is TRBV7-3, the J call TRBJ2-2, with D possibly matching TRBD2 (6 bases). The V gene's germline CDR1 is SGHTA and CDR2 FQGTGA. The CDR3 has 14 residues. V gave up 8 bases and J gave up 6 bases, with 16 bases separating them. CDR3 sequence reads: CASRVEWDSGELFF. The CDR3 DNA follows: TGTGCCAGCCGTGTAGAGTGGGACTCCGGGGAGCTGTTTTTT.

The chain links TRBV25-1 to TRBJ2-3, with 8 positions matching TRBD2. V lost 4 bases, J lost 2 bases, and 5 bases stayed unmatched. The CDR3 has 15 residues. Germline assignment: CDR1 MGHDK and CDR2 SYGVNS. The CDR3 loop is CASSAVAGPTDTQYF. In nucleotides, the CDR3 is TGTGCCAGCAGTGCAGTAGCGGGGCCCACAGATACGCAGTATTTT.

This clonotype was counted between two and nine times. V usage is TRBV5-1 and J usage is TRBJ2-7; D gene uncertain. The V gene lost 0 bases and the J gene lost 2 bases, with 6 bases spanning the gap. The length of the CDR3 is 13 residues. Germline CDR1 is SGHRS and CDR2 is YFSETQ. Written as DNA, the CDR3 is TGCGCCAGCAGCTTGGCCACGACCTACGAGCAGTACTTC. Translating gives CASSLATTYEQYF.

The chain joins TRBV2 to TRBJ1-3, with D perhaps TRBD1 (5 bases). The CDR3 is 12 residues long. Germline lookup yields CDR1 SNHLY and CDR2 FYNNEI. Trimming left V 2 bases short and J 7 bases short, with 6 bases between. DNA for the CDR3: TGTGCCAGCAGTGAAAGGGGTAACACCATATATTTT. Translated: CASSERGNTIYF.

This clonotype was picked up one time. This chain joins TRBV7-8 and TRBJ1-2; D remains unclear. Germline V gives CDR1 SGHVS, CDR2 FQNEAQ. V lost 2 bases and J 5 bases, leaving 12 bases between the germline ends. The CDR3 runs 14 residues. DNA for the CDR3: TGTGCCAGCAGCTTACTGGCCAGTCCTTATGGCTACACCTTC. Translation gives CASSLLASPYGYTF.

This chain uses TRBV12-3 or TRBV12-4 with TRBJ2-6; D possibly corresponds to TRBD1 (6 bases). This CDR3 is built from 15 residues. V was shortened by 6 bases and J by 1 base, with 10 bases between the two germline ends. The CDR3 region has the DNA TGTGCCAGCAGACCACAGGGTTCTGGGGCCAACGTCCTGACTTTC. Amino acids: CASRPQGSGANVLTF.

The chain joins TRBV5-1 to TRBJ2-3; D not resolved. The CDR3 covers 12 residues. Germline V CDR1 and CDR2: SGHRS, YFSETQ. V gave up 2 bases and J gave up 2 bases, with 3 bases separating them. The chain's CDR3 is CASSFTTDTQYF. CDR3 coding DNA: TGCGCCAGCAGCTTTACCACAGATACGCAGTATTTT.

V usage is TRBV18 and J usage is TRBJ1-6; D possibly corresponds to TRBD1 (6 bases). Germline V gene data show CDR1 as KGHSH and CDR2 as LQKENI. The CDR3 contains 15 residues. V gave up 5 bases and J gave up 0 bases, with 8 bases separating them. CDR3 in amino acids: CASSGQSSYNSPLHF. In DNA, the CDR3 is TGTGCCAGCTCAGGACAGAGCTCCTATAATTCACCCCTCCACTTT.

This clonotype is a singleton in its sample. The gene calls are TRBV19 and TRBJ1-2; D not resolved. The CDR3 has 11 amino acids. Trimming cost V 6 bases and J 4 bases, with 6 bases left between them. Germline CDR1 reads LNHDA; CDR2 reads SQIVND (reference sequence). The CDR3 DNA reads TGTGCCAGTAGGGAGGGCTATGGCTACACCTTC. This translates into CASREGYGYTF.

This clonotype was seen just once. The chain's CDR3 is CAIKGEGETQYF. Written as DNA, the CDR3 is TGTGCCATCAAAGGGGAAGGAGAGACCCAGTACTTC. The chain joins TRBV10-3 to TRBJ2-5; perhaps TRBD1 as D (5 bases). Trimming removed 7 bases at V and 4 bases at J, with 10 bases between. The CDR3 has 12 amino acids. Per the germline V gene, CDR1 is ENHRY and CDR2 is SYGVKD.

V usage is TRBV5-1 and J usage is TRBJ2-1; tentative D call: TRBD2 (5 bases). Germline values: CDR1 SGHRS, CDR2 YFSETQ. This CDR3 has 16 residues. V lost 0 bases, J lost 0 bases, and 10 bases lay in between. The CDR3 nucleotides read TGCGCCAGCAGCTTGGTCGGGGTGAGCTCCTACAATGAGCAGTTCTTC. This sequence encodes CASSLVGVSSYNEQFF.

The rearrangement uses TRBV14 and TRBJ2-1; perhaps TRBD2 as D (5 bases). V lost 4 bases and J 4 bases, leaving 14 bases between the germline ends. There are 15 residues in the CDR3. The germline V gene has CDR1 SGHDN and CDR2 FVKESK. CDR3: CASSPMGGSYNEQFF. For the CDR3, the DNA is TGTGCCAGCAGCCCCATGGGCGGGTCTTACAATGAGCAGTTCTTC.

V usage is TRBV6-1 and J usage is TRBJ1-5; D perhaps matches TRBD1 (6 bases). Trimming removed 5 bases from V and 0 bases from J, with 14 bases in between. The CDR3 covers 16 residues. Germline V gene data show CDR1 as MNHNS and CDR2 as SASEGT. CDR3 loop: CASSLGGGFSNQPQHF. The CDR3 coding sequence is TGTGCCAGCAGTCTCGGGGGGGGCTTTAGCAATCAGCCCCAGCATTTT.

CDR3 residues: CASSELLSGNTIYF. Written as DNA, the CDR3 is TGTGCCAGCAGTGAATTGCTCTCTGGAAACACCATATATTTT. The rearrangement links TRBV2 to TRBJ1-3, with D unresolved. V shed 2 bases and J shed 0 bases, with 5 bases lying between them. CDR1 is SNHLY, CDR2 FYNNEI, per germline. CDR3 length equals 14 residues.

The V gene is TRBV5-1, the J gene TRBJ2-2; 14 positions match TRBD2. Per the germline V gene, CDR1 is SGHRS and CDR2 is YFSETQ. This CDR3 contains 18 residues. Trimming removed 4 bases from V and 2 bases from J; junction bases left unmatched: 7. CDR3 in DNA: TGCGCCAGCAGCCCACGGACTAGCGGGGGGCCAAACACCGGGGAGCTGTTTTTT. Protein sequence: CASSPRTSGGPNTGELFF.

DNA for the CDR3: TGTGCCAGCGGTCAGGGTAGGAGCAATCAGCCCCAGCATTTT. As protein: CASGQGRSNQPQHF. The J gene is TRBJ1-5, the V gene TRBV6-6; TRBD1 might be the D (5 bases). Germline-derived CDR1 and CDR2 are MNHNY and SVGAGI (reference sequence). Trimming cost V 8 bases and J 1 base, with 12 bases left between them. There are 14 residues in the CDR3.

This chain connects TRBV20-1 to TRBJ1-2; D might be TRBD1 (6 bases). The V end was cut by 1 base, the J end by 8 bases, with 14 bases between. The CDR3 covers 13 residues. The germline V gene has CDR1 DFQATT and CDR2 SNEGSKA (reference sequence). Here the CDR3 reads CSARVGTGRGYTF. In DNA, the CDR3 is TGCAGTGCTAGAGTCGGAACAGGGCGAGGCTACACCTTC.

This chain connects TRBV5-6 to TRBJ2-3; D is unclear. This CDR3 has 12 residues. The V gene's germline CDR1 is SGHDT and CDR2 YYEEEE. With 6 bases removed from V and 1 base from J, the gap between germline ends came to 6 bases. The CDR3, as DNA: TGTGCCAGCAACGCGGGCACAGATACGCAGTATTTT. It translates to CASNAGTDTQYF. Filled out from reference TRBV5-6 and TRBJ2-3, the complete variable domain reads DAGVTQSPTHLIKTRGQQVTLRCSPKSGHDTVSWYQQALGQGPQFIFQYYEEEERQRGNFPDRFSGHQFPNYSSELNVNALLLGDSALYLCASNAGTDTQYFGPGTRLTVL.

This clonotype was counted a few times. V and J are TRBV5-1 and TRBJ2-5; D gene unclear. The CDR3 loop spans 13 amino acids. V was clipped by 1 base and J by 5 bases, with 9 bases between them. Per the germline V gene, CDR1 is SGHRS and CDR2 is YFSETQ. CDR3 amino acids: CASSLRERETQYF. The CDR3, as DNA: TGCGCCAGCAGCTTGAGGGAACGGGAGACCCAGTACTTC.

The chain has TRBV7-8 and TRBJ2-5; D is unresolved. This CDR3 is 15 amino acids long. The ends were cut back, 3 bases at V and 5 bases at J, with 16 bases in the middle. The germline V gene encodes CDR1 SGHVS and CDR2 FQNEAQ. CDR3 nucleotide sequence: TGTGCCAGCAGCTTTTACGATCTGGGATCGGAGACCCAGTACTTC. This translates into CASSFYDLGSETQYF.

The chain uses TRBV2 and TRBJ2-1; 9 bases map to TRBD2. V shed 4 bases and J 4 bases; nucleotides not matched to a gene: 2. The CDR3 is 14 residues long. Germline V gives CDR1 SNHLY, CDR2 FYNNEI. CDR3 sequence: CASSGLAGYNEQFF. CDR3 sequence (DNA): TGTGCCAGCAGTGGGCTAGCGGGGTACAATGAGCAGTTCTTC. Supplemented by reference TRBV2 and TRBJ2-1, the full variable domain reads EPEVTQTPSHQVTQMGQEVILRCVPISNHLYFYWYRQILGQKVEFLVSFYNNEISEKSEIFDDQFSVERPDGSNFTLKIRSTKLEDSAMYFCASSGLAGYNEQFFGPGTRLTVL.

V is TRBV3-1 and J is TRBJ2-6, with a tentative D call TRBD1 (5 bases). This CDR3 has 16 amino acids. V was clipped by 6 bases and J by 0 bases, with 12 bases between them. The germline V gene encodes CDR1 LGHDT and CDR2 YNNKEL (reference sequence). The chain's CDR3 is CASRGQGVSGANVLTF. The CDR3 region has the DNA TGTGCCAGCAGGGGGCAGGGCGTCTCTGGGGCCAACGTCCTGACTTTC.

The chain has TRBV6-5 and TRBJ2-5; tentatively, D is TRBD1 or TRBD2 (6 bases each). Trimming removed 0 bases from V and 2 bases from J, with 16 bases in between. This CDR3 region has 17 residues. Germline lookup yields CDR1 MNHEY and CDR2 SVGAGI. The CDR3, as DNA: TGTGCCAGCAGTTACTCGACTCTGGGGGGCGTACAAGAGACCCAGTACTTC. Encoded protein: CASSYSTLGGVQETQYF.

This clonotype was detected only once. This rearrangement joins TRBV14 to TRBJ2-7, with 7 bases identical to TRBD2. Per the germline V gene, CDR1 is SGHDN and CDR2 is FVKESK. The V gene end was trimmed by 5 bases and the J gene end by 1 base; junction bases not matched to a gene: 5. This CDR3 contains 14 residues. The CDR3 DNA is TGTGCCAGCAGCAGAGCGGGGAGATCCTACGAGCAGTACTTC. This encodes CASSRAGRSYEQYF.